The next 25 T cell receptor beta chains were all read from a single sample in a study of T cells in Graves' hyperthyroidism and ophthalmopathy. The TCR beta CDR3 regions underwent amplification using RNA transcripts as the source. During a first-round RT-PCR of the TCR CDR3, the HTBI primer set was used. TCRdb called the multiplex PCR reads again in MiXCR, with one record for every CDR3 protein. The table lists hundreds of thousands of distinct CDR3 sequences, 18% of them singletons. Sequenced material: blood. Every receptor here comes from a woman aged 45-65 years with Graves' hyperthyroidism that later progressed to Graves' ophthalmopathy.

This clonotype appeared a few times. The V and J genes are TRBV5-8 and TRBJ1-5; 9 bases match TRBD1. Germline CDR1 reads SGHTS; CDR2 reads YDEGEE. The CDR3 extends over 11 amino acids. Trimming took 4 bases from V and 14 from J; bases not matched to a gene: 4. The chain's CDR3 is CASSLRDREHF. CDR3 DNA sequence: TGTGCCAGCAGCCTCCGGGACAGGGAGCATTTT.

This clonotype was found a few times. The CDR3 sequence is CASTSKTSGGYNEQFF. Written as DNA, the CDR3 is TGTGCCAGCACCAGTAAAACTAGCGGGGGTTACAATGAGCAGTTCTTC. The chain combines TRBV7-2 with TRBJ2-1, with TRBD2 identical over 11 bases. Trimming at V came to 7 bases and at J to 4 bases, leaving 9 bases not matched to a gene. Germline V gives CDR1 SGHTA, CDR2 FQGNSA. The CDR3 extends over 16 amino acids. The variable domain in full, with the rest retrieved from reference TRBV7-2 and TRBJ2-1, is GAGVSQSPSNKVTEKGKDVELRCDPISGHTALYWYRQSLGQGLEFLIYFQGNSAPDKSGLPSDRFSAERTGGSVSTLTIQRTQQEDSAVYLCASTSKTSGGYNEQFFGPGTRLTVL.

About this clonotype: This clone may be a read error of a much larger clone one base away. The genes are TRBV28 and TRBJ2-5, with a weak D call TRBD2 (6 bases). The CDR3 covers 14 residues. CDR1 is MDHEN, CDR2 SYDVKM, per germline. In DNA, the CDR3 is TGTGCCACACAATTGGGGGGATCACAAGAGACCCAGCACTTC. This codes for CATQLGGSQETQHF.

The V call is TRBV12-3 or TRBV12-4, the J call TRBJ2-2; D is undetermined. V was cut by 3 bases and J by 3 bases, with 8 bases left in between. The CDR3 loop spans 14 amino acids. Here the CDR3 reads CASSFLVHTGELFF. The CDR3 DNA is TGTGCCAGCAGTTTCCTAGTTCACACCGGGGAGCTGTTTTTT.

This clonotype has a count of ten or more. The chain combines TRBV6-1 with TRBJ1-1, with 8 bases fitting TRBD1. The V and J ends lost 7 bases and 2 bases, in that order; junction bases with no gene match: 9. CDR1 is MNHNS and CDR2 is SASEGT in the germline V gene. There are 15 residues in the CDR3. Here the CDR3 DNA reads TGTGCCAGCATACCTGGACAGGGATTTAACACTGAAGCTTTCTTT. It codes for CASIPGQGFNTEAFF.

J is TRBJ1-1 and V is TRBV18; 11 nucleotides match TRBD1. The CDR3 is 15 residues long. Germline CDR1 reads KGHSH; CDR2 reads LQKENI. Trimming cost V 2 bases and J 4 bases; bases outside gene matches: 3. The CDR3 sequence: CASSPGQGAATEAFF. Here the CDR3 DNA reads TGTGCCAGCTCACCAGGACAGGGGGCAGCCACTGAAGCTTTCTTT.

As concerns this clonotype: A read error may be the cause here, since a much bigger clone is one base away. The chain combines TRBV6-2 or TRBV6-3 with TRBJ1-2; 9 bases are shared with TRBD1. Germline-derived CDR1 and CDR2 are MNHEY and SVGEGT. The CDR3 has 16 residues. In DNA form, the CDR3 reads TGTGCCAGCAGTTCCATACGACAGGGGGGAAACTGTGGCTACACCTTC. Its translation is CASSSIRQGGNCGYTF.

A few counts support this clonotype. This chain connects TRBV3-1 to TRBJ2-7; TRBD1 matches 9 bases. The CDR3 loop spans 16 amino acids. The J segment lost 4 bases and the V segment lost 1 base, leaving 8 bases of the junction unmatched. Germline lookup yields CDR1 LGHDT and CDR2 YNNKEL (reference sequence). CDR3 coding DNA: TGTGCCAGCAGCCAAGTTCGGACAGGGGAGGGATACGAGCAGTACTTC. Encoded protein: CASSQVRTGEGYEQYF.

CDR3 sequence: CASRSGEFYEQYF. In nucleotides, the CDR3 is TGTGCCAGCCGGTCTGGGGAATTCTACGAGCAGTACTTC. The V call is TRBV30, the J call TRBJ2-7; D ambiguous. CDR3 length: 13 residues. Germline loops: CDR1 GTSNPN, CDR2 SVGIG (reference sequence). The V and J ends lost 8 bases and 3 bases respectively, with 17 bases between them.

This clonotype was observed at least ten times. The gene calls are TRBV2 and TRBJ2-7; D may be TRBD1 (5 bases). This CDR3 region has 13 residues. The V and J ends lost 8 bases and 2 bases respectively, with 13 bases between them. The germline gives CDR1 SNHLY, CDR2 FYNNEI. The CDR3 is CASQGRAAYEQYF. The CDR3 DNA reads TGTGCCAGCCAGGGAAGGGCCGCCTACGAGCAGTACTTC. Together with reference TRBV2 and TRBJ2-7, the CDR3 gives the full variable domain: EPEVTQTPSHQVTQMGQEVILRCVPISNHLYFYWYRQILGQKVEFLVSFYNNEISEKSEIFDDQFSVERPDGSNFTLKIRSTKLEDSAMYFCASQGRAAYEQYFGPGTRLTVT.

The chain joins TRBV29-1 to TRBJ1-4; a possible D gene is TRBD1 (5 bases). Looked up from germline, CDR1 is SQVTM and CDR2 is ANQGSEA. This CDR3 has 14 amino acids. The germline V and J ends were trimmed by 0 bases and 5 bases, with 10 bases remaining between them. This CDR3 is CSVEDLPGNEKLFF. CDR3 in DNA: TGCAGCGTTGAAGATCTTCCAGGGAATGAAAAACTGTTTTTT.

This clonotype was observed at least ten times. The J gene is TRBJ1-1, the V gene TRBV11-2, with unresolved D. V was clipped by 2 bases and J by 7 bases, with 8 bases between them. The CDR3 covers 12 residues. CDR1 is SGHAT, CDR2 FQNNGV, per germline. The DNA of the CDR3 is TGTGCCAGCAGCTTAACTGGGGTTGAAGCTTTCTTT. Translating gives CASSLTGVEAFF.

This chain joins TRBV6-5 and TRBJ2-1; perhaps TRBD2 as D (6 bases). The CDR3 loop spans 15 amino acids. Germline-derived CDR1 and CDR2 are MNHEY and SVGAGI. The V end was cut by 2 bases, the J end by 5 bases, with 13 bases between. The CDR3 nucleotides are TGTGCCAGCAGTTACACTGGGGGGTTGGACAATGAGCAGTTCTTC. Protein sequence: CASSYTGGLDNEQFF.

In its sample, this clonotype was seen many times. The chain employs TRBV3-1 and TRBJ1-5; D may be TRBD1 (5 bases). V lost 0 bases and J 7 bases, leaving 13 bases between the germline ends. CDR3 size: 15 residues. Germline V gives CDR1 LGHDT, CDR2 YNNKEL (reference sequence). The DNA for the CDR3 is TGTGCCAGCAGCCAAGATATCGGCAGGGTACAGCCCCAGCATTTT. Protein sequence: CASSQDIGRVQPQHF.

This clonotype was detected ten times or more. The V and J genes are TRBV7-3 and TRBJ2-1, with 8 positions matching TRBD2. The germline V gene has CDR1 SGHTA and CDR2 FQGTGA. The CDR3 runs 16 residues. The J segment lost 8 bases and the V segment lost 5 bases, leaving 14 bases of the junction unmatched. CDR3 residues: CASSPLGRGDGDEQFF. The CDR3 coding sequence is TGTGCCAGCAGCCCCCTGGGGCGGGGGGATGGTGATGAGCAGTTCTTC.

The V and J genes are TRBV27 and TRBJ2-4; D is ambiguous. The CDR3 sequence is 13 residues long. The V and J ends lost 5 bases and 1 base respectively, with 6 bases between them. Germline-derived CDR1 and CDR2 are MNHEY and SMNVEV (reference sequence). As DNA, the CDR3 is TGTGCCAGCAGTACGTCTGCCAAAAACATTCAGTACTTC. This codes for CASSTSAKNIQYF.

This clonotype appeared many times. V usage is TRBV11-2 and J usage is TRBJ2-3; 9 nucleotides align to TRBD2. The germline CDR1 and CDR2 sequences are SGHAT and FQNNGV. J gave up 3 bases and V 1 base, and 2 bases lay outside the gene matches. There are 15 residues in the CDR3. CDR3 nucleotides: TGTGCCAGCAGCTTAGTGACTAGCGGAACAGATACGCAGTATTTT. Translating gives CASSLVTSGTDTQYF.

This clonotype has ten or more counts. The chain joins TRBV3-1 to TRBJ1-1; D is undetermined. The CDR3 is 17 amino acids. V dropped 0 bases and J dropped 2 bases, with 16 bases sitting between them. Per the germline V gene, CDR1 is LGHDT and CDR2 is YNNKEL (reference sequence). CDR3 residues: CASSQDYPWRENTEAFF. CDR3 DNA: TGTGCCAGCAGCCAAGACTATCCGTGGAGGGAAAACACTGAAGCTTTCTTT.

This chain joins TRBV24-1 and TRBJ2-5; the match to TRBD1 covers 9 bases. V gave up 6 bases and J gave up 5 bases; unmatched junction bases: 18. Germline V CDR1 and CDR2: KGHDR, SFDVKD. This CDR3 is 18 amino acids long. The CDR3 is CATSSGDTGTGRGETQYF. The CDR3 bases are TGTGCCACCAGTTCGGGAGATACCGGGACAGGGCGCGGGGAGACCCAGTACTTC.

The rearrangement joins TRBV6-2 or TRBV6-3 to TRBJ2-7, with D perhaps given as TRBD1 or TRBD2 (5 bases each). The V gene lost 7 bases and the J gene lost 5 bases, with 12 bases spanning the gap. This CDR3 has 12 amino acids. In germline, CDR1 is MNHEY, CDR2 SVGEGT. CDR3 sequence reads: CASNRGVDEQYF. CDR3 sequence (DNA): TGTGCCAGCAACCGGGGCGTCGACGAGCAGTACTTC.

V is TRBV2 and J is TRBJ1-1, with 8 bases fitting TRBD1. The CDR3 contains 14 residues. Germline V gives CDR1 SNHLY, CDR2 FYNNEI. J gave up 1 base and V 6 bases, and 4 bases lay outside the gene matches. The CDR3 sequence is CASRQGEGNTEAFF. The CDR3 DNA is TGTGCCAGCAGACAGGGGGAAGGGAACACTGAAGCTTTCTTT.

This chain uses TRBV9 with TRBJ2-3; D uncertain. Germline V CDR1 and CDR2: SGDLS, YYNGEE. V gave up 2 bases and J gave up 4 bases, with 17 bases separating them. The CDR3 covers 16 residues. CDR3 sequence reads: CASSVSAPPPPDTQYF. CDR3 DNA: TGTGCCAGCAGCGTCAGCGCCCCTCCCCCCCCAGATACGCAGTATTTT.

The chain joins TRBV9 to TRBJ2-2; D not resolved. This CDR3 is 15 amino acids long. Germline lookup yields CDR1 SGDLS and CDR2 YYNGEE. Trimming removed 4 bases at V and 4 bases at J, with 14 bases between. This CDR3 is CASSLSLGATGELFF. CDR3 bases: TGTGCCAGCAGCCTAAGCTTGGGTGCCACCGGGGAGCTGTTTTTT.

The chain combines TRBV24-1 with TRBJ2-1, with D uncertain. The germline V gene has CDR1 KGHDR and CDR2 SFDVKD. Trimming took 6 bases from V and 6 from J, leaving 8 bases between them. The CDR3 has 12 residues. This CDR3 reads CATSSEGNEQFF. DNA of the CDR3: TGTGCCACCAGTTCCGAAGGCAATGAGCAGTTCTTC.

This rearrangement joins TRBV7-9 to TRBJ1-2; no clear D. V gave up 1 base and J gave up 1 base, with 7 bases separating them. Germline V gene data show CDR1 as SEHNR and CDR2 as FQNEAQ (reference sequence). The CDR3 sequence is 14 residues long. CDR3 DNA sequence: TGTGCCAGCAGCTTAGTTAAGGGTAACTATGGCTACACCTTC. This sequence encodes CASSLVKGNYGYTF.